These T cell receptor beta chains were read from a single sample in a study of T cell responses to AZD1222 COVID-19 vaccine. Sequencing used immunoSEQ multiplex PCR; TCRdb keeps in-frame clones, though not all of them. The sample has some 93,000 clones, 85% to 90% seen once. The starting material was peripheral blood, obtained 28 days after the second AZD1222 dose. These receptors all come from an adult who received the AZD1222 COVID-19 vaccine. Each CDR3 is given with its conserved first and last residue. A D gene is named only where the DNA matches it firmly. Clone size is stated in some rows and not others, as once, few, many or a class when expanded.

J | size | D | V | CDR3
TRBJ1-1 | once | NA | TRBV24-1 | CATSDSGQTEAFF
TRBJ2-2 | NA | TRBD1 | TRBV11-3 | CASSYRGPDTGELFF
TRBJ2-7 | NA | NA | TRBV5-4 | CASSLGALGQGNEQYF
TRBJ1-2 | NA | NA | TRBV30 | CAWRTYGYTF
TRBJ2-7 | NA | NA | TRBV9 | CASSVDAGRPYEQYF
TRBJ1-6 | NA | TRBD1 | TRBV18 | CASSASRTGVDSPLHF
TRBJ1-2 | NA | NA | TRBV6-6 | CASSYSGRAPGHGYTF
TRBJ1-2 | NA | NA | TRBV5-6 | CASSLEPRANYGYTF
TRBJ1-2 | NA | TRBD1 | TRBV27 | CASSLRGGTGPFLYGYTF
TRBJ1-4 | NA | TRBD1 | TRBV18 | CASSAGQPTNEKLFF
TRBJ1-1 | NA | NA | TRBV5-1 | CASSLAGGYAEAFF
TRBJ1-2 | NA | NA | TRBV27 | CASSTGGYGYTF
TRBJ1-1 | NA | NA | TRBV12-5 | CASGLRNTEAFF
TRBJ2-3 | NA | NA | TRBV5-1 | CASGNDRLTDTQYF
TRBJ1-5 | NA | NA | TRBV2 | CASSDYRDAEQPQHF
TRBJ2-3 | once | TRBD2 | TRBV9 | CASTPSPTREAWADTQYF
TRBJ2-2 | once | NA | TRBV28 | CASTRSAGELFF
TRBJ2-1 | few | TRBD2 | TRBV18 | CASSPTSGGANEQFF
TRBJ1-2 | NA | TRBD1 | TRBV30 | CAWTGTGHNYGYTF
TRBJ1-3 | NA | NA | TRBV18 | CASSPDRRNTIYF
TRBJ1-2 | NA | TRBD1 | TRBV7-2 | CASSGQGPYGYTF
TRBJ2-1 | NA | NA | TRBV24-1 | CATSDPGRALGAFF
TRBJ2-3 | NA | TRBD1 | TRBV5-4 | CASREPGQGSRPQYF
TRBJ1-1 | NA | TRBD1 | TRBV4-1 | CASSQARTGIGMNTEAFF
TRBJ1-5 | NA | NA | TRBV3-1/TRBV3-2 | CASSLTSGAGNQPQHF
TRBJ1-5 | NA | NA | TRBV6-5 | CASSRDEGNQPQHF
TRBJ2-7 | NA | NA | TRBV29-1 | CSGGDFAYEQYF
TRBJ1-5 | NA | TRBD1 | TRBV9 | CASSVLVKGTVNQPQHF
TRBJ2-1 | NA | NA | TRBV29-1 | CSVQPMNPETDNEQFF
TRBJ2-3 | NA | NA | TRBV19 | CASRTGRSADTQYF
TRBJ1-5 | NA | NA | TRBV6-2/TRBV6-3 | CASSYVNNQPQHF
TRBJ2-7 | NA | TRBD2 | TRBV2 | CASNGLAGEPASYEQYF
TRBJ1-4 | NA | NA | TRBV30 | CAWTGTSTNEKLFF
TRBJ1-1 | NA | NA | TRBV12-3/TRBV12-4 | CASSSVGNTEAFF
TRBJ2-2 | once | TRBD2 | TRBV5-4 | CASSTPAGGDTGELFF
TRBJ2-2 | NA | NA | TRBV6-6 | CASSRVRRGTGELFF
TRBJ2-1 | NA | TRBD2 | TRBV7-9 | CASSGLFGRSYNEQFF
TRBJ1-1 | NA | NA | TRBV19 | CASSILGLGTEAFF
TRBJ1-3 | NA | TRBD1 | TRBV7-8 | CASSPWDREYRRTSGNTIYF
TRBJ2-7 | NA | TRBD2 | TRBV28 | CAIAGGYEQYF
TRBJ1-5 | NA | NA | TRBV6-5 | CASSYSQGDGPQHF
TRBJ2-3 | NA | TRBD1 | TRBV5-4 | CASSQRGTGADTQYF
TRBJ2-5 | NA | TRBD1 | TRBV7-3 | CASSRDRQETQYF
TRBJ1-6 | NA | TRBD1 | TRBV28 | CASRVTGEGNSPLHF
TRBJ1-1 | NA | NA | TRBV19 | CASSRGAKNTEAFF
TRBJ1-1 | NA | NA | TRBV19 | CASSIGQYTEAFF
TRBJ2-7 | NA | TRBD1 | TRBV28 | CASSFGTGTWEQYF
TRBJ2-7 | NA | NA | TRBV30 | CAWSIGSYEQYF
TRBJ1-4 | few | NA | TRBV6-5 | CASNHNLNEKLFF
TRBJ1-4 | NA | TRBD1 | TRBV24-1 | CATSLGQVNEKLFF